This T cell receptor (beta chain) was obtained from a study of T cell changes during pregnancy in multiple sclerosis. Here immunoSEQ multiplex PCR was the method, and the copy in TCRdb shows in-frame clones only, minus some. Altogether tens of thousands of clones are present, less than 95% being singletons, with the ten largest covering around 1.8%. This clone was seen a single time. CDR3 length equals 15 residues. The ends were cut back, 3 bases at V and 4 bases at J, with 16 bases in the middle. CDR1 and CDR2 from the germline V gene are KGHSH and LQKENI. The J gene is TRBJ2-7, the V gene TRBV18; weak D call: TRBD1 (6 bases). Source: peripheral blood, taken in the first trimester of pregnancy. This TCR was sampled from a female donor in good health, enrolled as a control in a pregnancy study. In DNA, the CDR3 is TGTGCCAGCTCACCTGGAGGCAGGGGCTGGTACGAGCAGTACTTC. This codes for CASSPGGRGWYEQYF.